This TCR beta chain was captured in a study of cytomegalovirus exposure and HLA in healthy donors. V was shortened by 8 bases and J by 2 bases, with 19 bases between the two germline ends. The CDR3 covers 16 residues. Germline CDR1 reads LNHDA; CDR2 reads SQIVND (reference sequence). The PCR had 60 Vbeta and 13 Jbeta primers. Generated by immunoSEQ multiplex PCR, the TCRdb table keeps only in-frame clones and is missing some. Of about 130,000 clones listed, 75% to 85% are singletons. Study-level points and caveats: On later analysis, the bulk of CMV-associated TCR beta chains appeared to be HLA-restricted. The presence/absence work took it that sequencing depth was about the same across donors. Indistinguishable V segments such as TRBV6-2 and TRBV6-3 were excluded.

Turning to this clone: Its specificity is not known.

The specimen was PBMCs. The receptor was derived from a man between 40 and 49 years old in good health and CMV-seronegative. V gene TRBV19 combines with J gene TRBJ1-5; a possible D gene is TRBD1 (5 bases). CDR3 sequence: CASVGQGKARNQPQHF. CDR3 nucleotide sequence: TGTGCCAGTGTGGGCCAGGGAAAGGCTCGCAATCAGCCCCAGCATTTT.